The subject of this entry is one T cell receptor (beta chain). No antigen is known for it. The CDR3 consists of 13 residues. V lost 2 bases and J lost 4, with 7 bases in between. Germline CDR1 and CDR2: MDHEN and SYDVKM. The sample is drawn from a study of OX40 agonist ivuxolimab in advanced cancers. General study points: CD8+ T cells (on average) carried more expanded clones than CD4+ T cells. Clonal expansion among partial responders at 0.1-3.0 mg/kg ranked near the lowest.

The assay was immunoSEQ multiplex PCR, and TCRdb's table has in-frame clones only and misses some. The sample lists 65,000 to 90,000 clones, around 88% occurring once. The sequencing here drew on CD4+ or CD8+ T cells sorted from blood, taken in a trial of the OX40 agonist ivuxolimab. This clonotype originated in an adult with an advanced solid tumor such as melanoma, head and neck, liver or kidney cancer. The V and J genes are TRBV28 and TRBJ2-3, with TRBD2 as a possible D gene (6 bases). The CDR3, as DNA: TGTGCCAGCAGTTTAACGGGAGCAGATACGCAGTATTTT. Residues: CASSLTGADTQYF.